This T cell receptor beta chain was identified during a study of T cells in Graves' hyperthyroidism and ophthalmopathy. This clonotype was detected ten times or more. The antigen is undetermined. The CDR3 consists of 13 residues. Trimming removed 2 bases at V and 7 bases at J, with 9 bases between. CDR1 is MNHNS, CDR2 SASEGT, per germline. Study-level results: Median prediction lead before ophthalmopathy onset was 6.5 months with the model.

Isolation of PBMCs was performed on 9.5 to 10 ml fresh peripheral blood. Amplified TCR beta CDR3 regions derived from RNA transcripts. During a first-round RT-PCR of the TCR CDR3, the HTBI primer set was used. TCRdb used MiXCR to reprocess the multiplex PCR reads, holding one entry per CDR3 protein. This table holds about 380,000 distinct CDR3 sequences, roughly 15% found once. The rearrangement joins TRBV6-1 to TRBJ2-1, with D unresolved. Specimen: blood. This receptor was identified in a woman in her twenties or thirties with Graves' ophthalmopathy. The CDR3 region has the DNA TGTGCCAGCAGTGAATGGGGTTTGAATGAGCAGTTCTTC. Its protein is CASSEWGLNEQFF.